This TCR beta chain is drawn from a study of T cell responses to AZD1222 COVID-19 vaccine. Notes on the study in general: In all cases, repertoires were sampled only after the peak T cell response. Just a handful of AZD1222 recipients tested seropositive at baseline. The study found Spike-specific TCR breadth and depth rose after two AZD1222 doses.

Sequencing was performed with immunoSEQ multiplex PCR; in TCRdb, only in-frame clones are kept and a portion is missing. The table has more than 120,000 clones, about 92% seen once; the top ten hold around 5.4%. In regard to this clone: Its antigen is unknown.

The germline V gene encodes CDR1 SQVTM and CDR2 ANQGSEA. V shed 6 bases and J 8 bases; nucleotides not matched to a gene: 7. CDR3 length: 12 amino acids. The material sequenced was peripheral blood, taken on day 0 of AZD1222 vaccination. The receptor was derived from an adult in good health. This chain connects TRBV29-1 to TRBJ1-2; 9 bases match TRBD1. The CDR3 reads CSVTGTGTGYTF. CDR3 bases: TGCAGCGTGACCGGGACAGGGACCGGCTACACCTTC.